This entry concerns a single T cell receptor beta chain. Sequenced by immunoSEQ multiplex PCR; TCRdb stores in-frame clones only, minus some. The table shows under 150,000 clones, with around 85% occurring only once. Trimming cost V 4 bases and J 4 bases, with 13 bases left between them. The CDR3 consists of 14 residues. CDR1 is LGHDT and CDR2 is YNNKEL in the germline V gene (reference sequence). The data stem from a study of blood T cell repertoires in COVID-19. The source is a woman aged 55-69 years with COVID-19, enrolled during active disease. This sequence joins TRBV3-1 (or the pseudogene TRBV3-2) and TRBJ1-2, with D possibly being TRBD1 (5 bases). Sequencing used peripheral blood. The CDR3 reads CASSLRVLSYGYTF. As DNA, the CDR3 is TGTGCCAGCAGCCTCAGGGTTTTAAGCTATGGCTACACCTTC.